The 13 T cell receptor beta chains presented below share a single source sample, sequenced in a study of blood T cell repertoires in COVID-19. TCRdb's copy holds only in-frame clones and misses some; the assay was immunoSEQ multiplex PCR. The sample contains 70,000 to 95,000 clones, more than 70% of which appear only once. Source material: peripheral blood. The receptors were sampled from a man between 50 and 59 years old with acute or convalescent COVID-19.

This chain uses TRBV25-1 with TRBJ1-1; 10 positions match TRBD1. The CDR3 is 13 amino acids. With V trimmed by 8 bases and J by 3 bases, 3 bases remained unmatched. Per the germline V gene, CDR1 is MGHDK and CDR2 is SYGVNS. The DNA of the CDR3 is TGTGCCAGCGAGGGACAGGGGTACACTGAAGCTTTCTTT. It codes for CASEGQGYTEAFF.

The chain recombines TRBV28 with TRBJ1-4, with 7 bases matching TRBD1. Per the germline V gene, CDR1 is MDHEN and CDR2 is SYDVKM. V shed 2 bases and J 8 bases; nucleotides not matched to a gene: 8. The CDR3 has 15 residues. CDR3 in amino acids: CASSLGPGGREKLFF. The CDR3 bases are TGTGCCAGCAGTTTAGGTCCAGGGGGACGGGAAAAACTGTTTTTT.

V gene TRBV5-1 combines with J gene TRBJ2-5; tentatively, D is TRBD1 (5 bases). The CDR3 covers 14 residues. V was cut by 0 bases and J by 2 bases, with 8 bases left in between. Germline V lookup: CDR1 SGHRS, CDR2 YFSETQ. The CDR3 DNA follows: TGCGCCAGCAGCTTGGGAAGGGGACAAGAGACCCAGTACTTC. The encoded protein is CASSLGRGQETQYF.

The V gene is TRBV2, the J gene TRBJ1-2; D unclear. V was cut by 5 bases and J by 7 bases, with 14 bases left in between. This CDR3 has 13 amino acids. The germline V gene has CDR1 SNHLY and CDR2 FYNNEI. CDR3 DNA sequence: TGTGCCAGCAGTAAAGGAGGGAGGAGTGGCTACACCTTC. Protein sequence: CASSKGGRSGYTF.

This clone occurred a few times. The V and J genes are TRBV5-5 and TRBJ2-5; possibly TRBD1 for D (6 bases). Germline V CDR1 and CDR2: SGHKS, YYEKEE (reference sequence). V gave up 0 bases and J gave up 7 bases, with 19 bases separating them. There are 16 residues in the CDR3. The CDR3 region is CASSLVGTLSEGTQYF. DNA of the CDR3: TGTGCCAGCAGCTTGGTCGGGACACTCTCTGAAGGGACCCAGTACTTC.

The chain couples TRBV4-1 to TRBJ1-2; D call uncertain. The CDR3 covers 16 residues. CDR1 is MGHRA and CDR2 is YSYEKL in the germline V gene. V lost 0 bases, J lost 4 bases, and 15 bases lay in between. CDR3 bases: TGCGCCAGCAGCCAAGAGGGTACGACATATTTCTATGGCTACACCTTC. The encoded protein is CASSQEGTTYFYGYTF.

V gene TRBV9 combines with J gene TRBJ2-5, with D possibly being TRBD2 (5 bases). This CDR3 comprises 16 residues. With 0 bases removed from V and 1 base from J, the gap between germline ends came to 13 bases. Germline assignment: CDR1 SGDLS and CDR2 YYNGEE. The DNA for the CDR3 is TGTGCCAGCAGCGTAGGTAGTGGGAGCCTCCAAGAGACCCAGTACTTC. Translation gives CASSVGSGSLQETQYF.

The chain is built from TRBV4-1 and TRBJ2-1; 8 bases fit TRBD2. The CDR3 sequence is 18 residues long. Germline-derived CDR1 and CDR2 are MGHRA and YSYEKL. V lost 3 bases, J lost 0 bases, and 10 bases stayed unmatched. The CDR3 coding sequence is TGCGCCAGCAGCCACCCCCGGGGGGGGCTCAGCTCCTACAATGAGCAGTTCTTC. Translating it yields CASSHPRGGLSSYNEQFF.

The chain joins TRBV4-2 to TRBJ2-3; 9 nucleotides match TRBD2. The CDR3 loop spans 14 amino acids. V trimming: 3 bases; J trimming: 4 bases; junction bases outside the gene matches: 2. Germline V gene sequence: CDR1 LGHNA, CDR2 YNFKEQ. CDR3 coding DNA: TGTGCCAGCAGCCAGAGGACTAGCGCAGATACGCAGTATTTT. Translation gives CASSQRTSADTQYF.

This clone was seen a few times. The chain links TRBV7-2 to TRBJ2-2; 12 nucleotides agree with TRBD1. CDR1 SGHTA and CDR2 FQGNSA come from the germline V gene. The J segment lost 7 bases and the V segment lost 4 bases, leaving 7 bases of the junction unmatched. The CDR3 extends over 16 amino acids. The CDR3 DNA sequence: TGTGCCAGCAGCTCCAGGGACAGGGGGCAGGACGGGGAGCTGTTTTTT. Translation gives CASSSRDRGQDGELFF.

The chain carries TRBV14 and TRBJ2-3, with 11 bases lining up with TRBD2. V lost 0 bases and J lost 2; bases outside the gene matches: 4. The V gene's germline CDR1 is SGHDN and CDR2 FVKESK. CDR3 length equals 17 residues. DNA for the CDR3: TGTGCCAGCAGCCAAGATCTAGCGGGGGGTCCCACAGATACGCAGTATTTT. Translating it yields CASSQDLAGGPTDTQYF. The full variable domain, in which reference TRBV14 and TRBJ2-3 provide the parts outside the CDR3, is EAGVTQFPSHSVIEKGQTVTLRCDPISGHDNLYWYRRVMGKEIKFLLHFVKESKQDESGMPNNRFLAERTGGTYSTLKVQPAELEDSGVYFCASSQDLAGGPTDTQYFGPGTRLTVL.

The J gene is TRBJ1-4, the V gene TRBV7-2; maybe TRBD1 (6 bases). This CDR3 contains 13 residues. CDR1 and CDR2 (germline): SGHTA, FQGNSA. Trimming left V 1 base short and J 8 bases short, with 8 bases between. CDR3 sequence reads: CASSLGTVEKLFF. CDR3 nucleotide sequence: TGTGCCAGCAGCTTAGGGACAGTCGAAAAACTGTTTTTT.

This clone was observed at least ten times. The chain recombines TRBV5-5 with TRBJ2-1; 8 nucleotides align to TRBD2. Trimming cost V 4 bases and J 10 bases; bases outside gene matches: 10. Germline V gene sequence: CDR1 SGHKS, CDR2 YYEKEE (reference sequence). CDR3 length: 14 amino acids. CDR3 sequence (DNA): TGTGCCAGCAGCCCTGGGACTAGGCTGGGCGAGCAGTTCTTC. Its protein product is CASSPGTRLGEQFF.